The clone carrying this T cell receptor beta chain was recorded a few times. What it binds is unknown. Cell sorting via CD45RO/CCR7/CD25/CD127/CD95/CD27 was performed to obtain CD4+ naive, central memory, regulatory and stem cell-like memory cells. Reverse transcription of all isolated RNA meant that expressed TCRB transcripts were sequenced. The assay was immunoSEQ multiplex PCR, and TCRdb's table has in-frame clones only and misses some. The sample records 640,000 or so clones, around an eighth being singletons. The data stem from a study of beta chain features in type 1 diabetes. Study-wide points: Type 1 diabetes patients had TCRB CDR3s that were shorter (moderately but significantly so) in all four CD4+ subsets.

Germline V gene lookup returns CDR1 MNHEY and CDR2 SMNVEV (reference sequence). The CDR3 consists of 14 residues. V lost 4 bases, J lost 5 bases, and 14 bases lay in between. The chain recombines TRBV27 with TRBJ2-5; a possible D gene is TRBD2 (6 bases). Material: naive CD4+ T cells from blood. This clonotype was obtained from a man aged 18 to 29 with type 1 diabetes. The CDR3 coding sequence is TGTGCCAGCAGTTCGACCTCCCGGGGGGAGACCCAGTACTTC. Its protein is CASSSTSRGETQYF.